These T cell receptor beta chains were read from a single sample in a study of T cell repertoires in aging, cancer and after chemotherapy. TCRdb recomputed calls from the multiplex PCR reads with MiXCR, one row per CDR3 protein. The repertoire holds roughly 6,000 distinct CDR3 sequences, with roughly 23% as singletons. Sequencing was performed on blood. The origin of the receptors is a human donor with a blood cancer. CDR3s include the opening cysteine and the closing phenylalanine or tryptophan. The order of the fields is V gene, D gene, J gene, clone size, CDR3 DNA, CDR3 protein. D genes are given only for firm matches. Not all rows give a size; the values are once, few, many and, for expanded clones, a class.

>TRBV6-4|-|TRBJ1-2|-
TGTGCCAGCAGTGCCGGACGAGAGTATGGCTACACCTTC
CASSAGREYGYTF
>TRBV19|-|TRBJ2-7|few
TGTGCCAGTAGTTCAAGGGACACCCCCTACGAGCAGTACTTC
CASSSRDTPYEQYF
>TRBV6-5|TRBD1|TRBJ1-3|medium-sized
TGTGCCAGCAGCTTGGACAGGCCAAGCTCTGGAAACACCATATATTTT
CASSLDRPSSGNTIYF
>TRBV6-5|-|TRBJ2-2|large
TGTGCCAGCAGTCACCGATGGAACACCGGGGAGCTGTTTTTT
CASSHRWNTGELFF
>TRBV4-1|-|TRBJ2-1|-
TGCGCCAGCAGCCTACATTACGGCGGGACCTCTCGTGGCAATGAGCAGTTCTTC
CASSLHYGGTSRGNEQFF
>TRBV15|-|TRBJ2-7|medium-sized
TGTGCCACCAGCAGGACCACCTCGAGGACAGCCTTGGAGCAGTACTTC
CATSRTTSRTALEQYF
>TRBV28|TRBD1|TRBJ1-5|-
TGTGCCAGCACGGGACAGGGCAATCAGCCCCAGCATTTT
CASTGQGNQPQHF
>TRBV13|-|TRBJ2-7|few
TGTGCCAGCAGCCCCCCTTCCGGGTACGAGCAGTACTTC
CASSPPSGYEQYF
>TRBV6-1|-|TRBJ1-2|medium-sized
TGTGCCAGCAGCGCAGGGGTAAGCAACTATGGCTACACCTTC
CASSAGVSNYGYTF
>TRBV5-1|TRBD1|TRBJ2-5|-
TGCGCCAGCAGCCGGAATACAGGGGGCCAAGAGACCCAGTACTTC
CASSRNTGGQETQYF
>TRBV6-1|-|TRBJ1-4|medium-sized
TGTGCCAGCAGTGAAGTTTCGACGACTGCAACTAATGAAAAACTGTTTTTT
CASSEVSTTATNEKLFF
>TRBV19|-|TRBJ2-3|-
TGTGCCACCGGGACTTCAGCAGGGGATACGCAGTATTTT
CATGTSAGDTQYF
>TRBV13|-|TRBJ1-5|medium-sized
TGTGCCAGCAGCTTACCGGGACCAGGAGGCAATCAGCCCCAGCATTTT
CASSLPGPGGNQPQHF
>TRBV7-2|TRBD2|TRBJ2-1|few
TGTGCCAGCAGCTTAAGTAGACTAGCACATGAGCAGTTCTTC
CASSLSRLAHEQFF
>TRBV4-1|-|TRBJ2-3|-
TGCGCCAGCAGCCAAGGGACAGTTAGCACAGATACGCAGTATTTT
CASSQGTVSTDTQYF